A selection of T cell receptor beta chains follows, all from one sample in a study of blood T cell repertoires in COVID-19. Profiling relied on immunoSEQ multiplex PCR, and the TCRdb table lists in-frame clones only, not all of them. This repertoire shows over 95,000 clones, approximately 80% found once; its top ten account for under 11%. Specimen: peripheral blood. Receptor source: a human donor in a cohort sampled during active COVID-19. CDR3s include the opening cysteine and the closing phenylalanine or tryptophan. Fields, in order: D gene, J gene, clone size, V gene, CDR3 DNA, CDR3 protein. D genes are given only for firm matches. Only some rows state a clone size, as once, few, many or a class for expanded clones.

d_call: .
j_call: TRBJ2-2
clone_size: .
v_call: TRBV5-1
cdr3_nt: TGCGCCAGCAGCTTGGTATCGAACACCGGGGAGCTGTTTTTT
cdr3_aa: CASSLVSNTGELFF

d_call: TRBD2
j_call: TRBJ2-5
clone_size: once
v_call: TRBV9
cdr3_nt: TGTGCCAGCAGCCCCGAGCCTAGCGGGAGTGGTGAGACCCAGTACTTC
cdr3_aa: CASSPEPSGSGETQYF

d_call: TRBD1
j_call: TRBJ1-6
clone_size: few
v_call: TRBV5-1
cdr3_nt: TGCGCCAGCAGCTTGCGGGACAGAAATAATTCACCCCTCCACTTT
cdr3_aa: CASSLRDRNNSPLHF

d_call: .
j_call: TRBJ1-4
clone_size: .
v_call: TRBV5-4
cdr3_nt: TGTGCCAGCAGCTTGAAGGGGATAGATGAAAAACTGTTTTTT
cdr3_aa: CASSLKGIDEKLFF

d_call: TRBD2
j_call: TRBJ2-6
clone_size: .
v_call: TRBV18
cdr3_nt: TGTGCCAGCTCACCGCCTAGCGGTCCTCGGTCCTCTGGGGCCAACGTCCTGACTTTC
cdr3_aa: CASSPPSGPRSSGANVLTF

d_call: TRBD2
j_call: TRBJ2-1
clone_size: .
v_call: TRBV7-2
cdr3_nt: TGTGCCAGCAGCTTAGCGGAGGTAGCGGGAGGTGGCAATGAGCAGTTCTTC
cdr3_aa: CASSLAEVAGGGNEQFF

d_call: TRBD2
j_call: TRBJ2-3
clone_size: once
v_call: TRBV11-3
cdr3_nt: TGTGCCAGCAGCAGACTAGCGGGGGGCCTTAGCACAGATACGCAGTATTTT
cdr3_aa: CASSRLAGGLSTDTQYF

d_call: .
j_call: TRBJ1-2
clone_size: .
v_call: TRBV25-1
cdr3_nt: TGTGCCAGCAGTGAATTATTTCTGTATGGCTACACCTTC
cdr3_aa: CASSELFLYGYTF

d_call: .
j_call: TRBJ1-6
clone_size: .
v_call: TRBV25-1
cdr3_nt: TGTGCCAGCAGTGAAACAGGGAGGGATAATTCACCCCTCCACTTT
cdr3_aa: CASSETGRDNSPLHF

d_call: TRBD1
j_call: TRBJ1-1
clone_size: .
v_call: TRBV11-3
cdr3_nt: TGTGCCAGCCGGAACCAGGGGGCGAGTGAAGCTTTCTTT
cdr3_aa: CASRNQGASEAFF

d_call: .
j_call: TRBJ1-4
clone_size: .
v_call: TRBV15
cdr3_nt: TGTGCCACCAGCAGATCTCCTGCAACTAATGAAAAACTGTTTTTT
cdr3_aa: CATSRSPATNEKLFF

d_call: .
j_call: TRBJ2-2
clone_size: .
v_call: TRBV5-1
cdr3_nt: TGCGCCAGCAGCTTGGCTGGGGAGCTGTTTTTT
cdr3_aa: CASSLAGELFF

d_call: .
j_call: TRBJ2-7
clone_size: .
v_call: TRBV6-5
cdr3_nt: TGTGCCAGCAGTTACTCGAGGGGGATTGGGTACGAGCAGTACTTC
cdr3_aa: CASSYSRGIGYEQYF

d_call: TRBD1
j_call: TRBJ2-7
clone_size: .
v_call: TRBV30
cdr3_nt: TGTGCCTGGAGTGTAAGGACAGGGAGGACCTACGAGCAGTACTTC
cdr3_aa: CAWSVRTGRTYEQYF

d_call: TRBD2
j_call: TRBJ2-7
clone_size: .
v_call: TRBV11-3
cdr3_nt: TGTGCCAGCAGCTATAGCGGGACCTCCTACGAGCAGTACTTC
cdr3_aa: CASSYSGTSYEQYF

d_call: .
j_call: TRBJ1-4
clone_size: .
v_call: TRBV27
cdr3_nt: TGTGCCAGCGGGCGGGGGGGGCTCACGGCAACTAATGAAAAACTGTTTTTT
cdr3_aa: CASGRGGLTATNEKLFF

d_call: .
j_call: TRBJ2-7
clone_size: .
v_call: TRBV11-2
cdr3_nt: TGTGCCAGCAGCTTCCAGAGAGGGAACGCCGAGCAGTACTTC
cdr3_aa: CASSFQRGNAEQYF

d_call: .
j_call: TRBJ2-3
clone_size: .
v_call: TRBV6-4
cdr3_nt: TGTGCCAGCAGTGAAAGCGGGTATAGCACAGATACGCAGTATTTT
cdr3_aa: CASSESGYSTDTQYF

d_call: TRBD2
j_call: TRBJ2-7
clone_size: .
v_call: TRBV11-3
cdr3_nt: TGTGCCAGCCTCCCCCGGGGGGACTCCTACGAGCAGTACTTC
cdr3_aa: CASLPRGDSYEQYF

d_call: TRBD2
j_call: TRBJ2-1
clone_size: .
v_call: TRBV6-4
cdr3_nt: TGTGCCAGCAGTGACTCCGGGACTAGCCTGTTCTTC
cdr3_aa: CASSDSGTSLFF

d_call: .
j_call: TRBJ2-1
clone_size: .
v_call: TRBV9
cdr3_nt: TGTGCCAGCAGCTCTCGAGGGGGGGACAAACAGTTCTTC
cdr3_aa: CASSSRGGDKQFF

d_call: .
j_call: TRBJ1-1
clone_size: .
v_call: TRBV9
cdr3_nt: TGTGCCAGCAGCGTAGGGTACTCGAACACTGAAGCTTTCTTT
cdr3_aa: CASSVGYSNTEAFF

d_call: TRBD1
j_call: TRBJ2-1
clone_size: .
v_call: TRBV7-9
cdr3_nt: TGTGCCAGCAGCACACGGGACAGGGACAATGAGCAGTTCTTC
cdr3_aa: CASSTRDRDNEQFF

d_call: .
j_call: TRBJ2-7
clone_size: .
v_call: TRBV7-2
cdr3_nt: TGTGCCAGCAGCTTAGCGGGCCACTTCTCGAACGAGCAGTACTTC
cdr3_aa: CASSLAGHFSNEQYF

d_call: TRBD2
j_call: TRBJ2-2
clone_size: .
v_call: TRBV7-2
cdr3_nt: TGTGCCAGCAGCCGTAGCGGGAGTAAAGTCGGGGAGCTGTTTTTT
cdr3_aa: CASSRSGSKVGELFF

d_call: .
j_call: TRBJ1-1
clone_size: few
v_call: TRBV11-1
cdr3_nt: TGTGCCGTCGGTGGACAACACACTGAAGCTTTCTTT
cdr3_aa: CAVGGQHTEAFF

d_call: .
j_call: TRBJ1-1
clone_size: .
v_call: TRBV5-1
cdr3_nt: TGCGCCAGCAGAGCCGGTACAGGGTTCCAAGCTTTCTTT
cdr3_aa: CASRAGTGFQAFF

d_call: .
j_call: TRBJ2-2
clone_size: .
v_call: TRBV25-1
cdr3_nt: TGTGCCAGCAGTGCTGGACATAACACCGGGGAGCTGTTTTTT
cdr3_aa: CASSAGHNTGELFF

d_call: .
j_call: TRBJ2-2
clone_size: .
v_call: TRBV4-2
cdr3_nt: TGTGCCAGCAGCCCGCAGCGGACCGGGGAGCTGTTTTTT
cdr3_aa: CASSPQRTGELFF

d_call: TRBD1
j_call: TRBJ2-1
clone_size: .
v_call: TRBV7-3
cdr3_nt: TGTGCCAGCAGCTCAGATCGGGACAGGGGAGGGAATGAGCAGTTCTTC
cdr3_aa: CASSSDRDRGGNEQFF

d_call: TRBD1
j_call: TRBJ1-5
clone_size: .
v_call: TRBV28
cdr3_nt: TGTGCCAGCAGCCCGGGACAGGGGCATAATCAGCCCCAGCATTTT
cdr3_aa: CASSPGQGHNQPQHF

d_call: TRBD1
j_call: TRBJ2-6
clone_size: .
v_call: TRBV6-6
cdr3_nt: TGTGCCAGCAGTTTCTTGACAGGGGCTGGGGCCAACGTCCTGACTTTC
cdr3_aa: CASSFLTGAGANVLTF

d_call: .
j_call: TRBJ2-7
clone_size: .
v_call: TRBV5-1
cdr3_nt: TGCGCCAGCAGCTCGGGGGGCGCAGGGCTCTACGAGCAGTACTTC
cdr3_aa: CASSSGGAGLYEQYF

d_call: TRBD2
j_call: TRBJ2-7
clone_size: .
v_call: TRBV29-1
cdr3_nt: TGCAGCGTAGGCAGCCTAGCGGAAGTTGGAGAGCAGTACTTC
cdr3_aa: CSVGSLAEVGEQYF

d_call: .
j_call: TRBJ2-7
clone_size: .
v_call: TRBV28
cdr3_nt: TGTGCCAGCAGTGTGGCAGGGGCCTACGAGCAGTACTTC
cdr3_aa: CASSVAGAYEQYF

d_call: .
j_call: TRBJ1-5
clone_size: .
v_call: TRBV19
cdr3_nt: TGTGCCAGTAGTAACAGACCTAGCAATCAGCCCCAGCATTTT
cdr3_aa: CASSNRPSNQPQHF

d_call: .
j_call: TRBJ1-2
clone_size: .
v_call: TRBV2
cdr3_nt: TGTGCCAGCATTCCCAGACAGACTAACTATGGCTACACCTTC
cdr3_aa: CASIPRQTNYGYTF

d_call: TRBD2
j_call: TRBJ2-5
clone_size: .
v_call: TRBV2
cdr3_nt: TGTGCCAGCAGTGAAGAGGGACTAGATAGGGAGACCCAGTACTTC
cdr3_aa: CASSEEGLDRETQYF

d_call: .
j_call: TRBJ2-3
clone_size: .
v_call: TRBV12-5
cdr3_nt: TGTGCTAGTGGTTTGGATCGGACACGGGCGGTAGATACGCAGTATTTT
cdr3_aa: CASGLDRTRAVDTQYF

d_call: .
j_call: TRBJ2-4
clone_size: .
v_call: TRBV2
cdr3_nt: TGTGCCAGCAGTGAAGACTTGAGGTCACTCCATCTTGGCAAAAACATTCAGTACTTC
cdr3_aa: CASSEDLRSLHLGKNIQYF

d_call: TRBD1
j_call: TRBJ2-7
clone_size: .
v_call: TRBV2
cdr3_nt: TGTGCCAGCAGCGACCAGGGGGCGGGGTACGAGCAGTACTTC
cdr3_aa: CASSDQGAGYEQYF

d_call: TRBD2
j_call: TRBJ2-2
clone_size: .
v_call: TRBV19
cdr3_nt: TGTGCCAGTAGTATTAGGCCCGGACTAGCGGGGAACACCGGGGAGCTGTTTTTT
cdr3_aa: CASSIRPGLAGNTGELFF

d_call: .
j_call: TRBJ2-5
clone_size: .
v_call: TRBV5-6
cdr3_nt: TGTGCCAGCAGCCCCCTAGCTGTCGAGACCCAGTACTTC
cdr3_aa: CASSPLAVETQYF

d_call: TRBD2
j_call: TRBJ2-1
clone_size: .
v_call: TRBV4-2
cdr3_nt: TGTGCCAGCAGCCGAGTGACTAGCAACTCCTACAATGAGCAGTTCTTC
cdr3_aa: CASSRVTSNSYNEQFF

d_call: .
j_call: TRBJ2-7
clone_size: .
v_call: TRBV5-1
cdr3_nt: TGCGCCAGCAGCTTCCGGGAGCGCAACGAGCAGTACTTC
cdr3_aa: CASSFRERNEQYF

d_call: .
j_call: TRBJ1-2
clone_size: few
v_call: TRBV30
cdr3_nt: TGTGCCTGGAGTGTACAGCTCCTCTATGGCTACACCTTC
cdr3_aa: CAWSVQLLYGYTF

d_call: .
j_call: TRBJ2-7
clone_size: .
v_call: TRBV30
cdr3_nt: TGTGCCTGGAGAGACTTTTTAAGCTCCTACGAGCAGTACTTC
cdr3_aa: CAWRDFLSSYEQYF

d_call: TRBD2
j_call: TRBJ2-7
clone_size: .
v_call: TRBV12-3/TRBV12-4
cdr3_nt: TGTGCCAGCAGCGGGACTAGTCTCGAGCAGTACTTC
cdr3_aa: CASSGTSLEQYF

d_call: .
j_call: TRBJ2-1
clone_size: .
v_call: TRBV27
cdr3_nt: TGTGCCAGCAGTTCAACCTCCGGGACTCGTTCCTACAATGAGCAGTTCTTC
cdr3_aa: CASSSTSGTRSYNEQFF

d_call: TRBD1
j_call: TRBJ1-2
clone_size: .
v_call: TRBV4-2
cdr3_nt: TGTGCCAGCAGCCAAGTGAGCCCACAGGGGGACTATGGCTACACCTTC
cdr3_aa: CASSQVSPQGDYGYTF

d_call: TRBD1
j_call: TRBJ2-1
clone_size: .
v_call: TRBV6-2/TRBV6-3
cdr3_nt: TGTGCCAGCAGTTACCAGGACAGGTACAATGAGCAGTTCTTC
cdr3_aa: CASSYQDRYNEQFF